The 32 T cell receptor beta chains below come from one sample, sequenced in a study of blood T cell repertoires in COVID-19. Measured with immunoSEQ multiplex PCR; TCRdb has only the in-frame clones, and not every one. The table lists 200,000 to 250,000 clones, 80% to 90% of them singletons. The sequencing input was PBMCs or T cells enriched from blood (not recorded which). Receptors originate from a woman younger than 45 who had recovered from COVID-19.

This clone showed up just a few times. The rearrangement joins TRBV19 to TRBJ1-2; possibly TRBD1 for D (6 bases). CDR1 is LNHDA and CDR2 is SQIVND in the germline V gene (reference sequence). Trimming stripped 4 bases from V and 5 bases from J, with 14 bases between. CDR3 length: 14 residues. CDR3 in amino acids: CASSRETGSYGYTF. The CDR3 coding sequence is TGTGCCAGTAGTAGGGAGACAGGAAGTTATGGCTACACCTTC.

The chain links TRBV4-2 to TRBJ2-7; no clear D gene. CDR3 length: 13 residues. Trimming cost V 1 base and J 7 bases, with 11 bases left between them. Germline CDR1 is LGHNA and CDR2 is YNFKEQ. The CDR3 sequence: CASSQVESGEQYF. The CDR3 DNA is TGTGCCAGCAGCCAAGTTGAGTCGGGTGAGCAGTACTTC.

The chain uses TRBV19 and TRBJ1-2; D is possibly TRBD1 (6 bases). The CDR3 is 14 residues long. Germline CDR1 LNHDA, CDR2 SQIVND (reference sequence). Between the trimmed V and J ends, which lost 6 bases and 3 bases, there was a span of 14 bases. The CDR3 loop is CASSRTEKYYGYTF. CDR3 nucleotides: TGTGCCAGTAGCCGGACAGAAAAATACTATGGCTACACCTTC. The full variable domain, in which reference TRBV19 and TRBJ1-2 provide the parts outside the CDR3, is DGGITQSPKYLFRKEGQNVTLSCEQNLNHDAMYWYRQDPGQGLRLIYYSQIVNDFQKGDIAEGYSVSREKKESFPLTVTSAQKNPTAFYLCASSRTEKYYGYTFGSGTRLTVV.

The rearrangement links TRBV5-1 to TRBJ2-5; D is ambiguous. Germline CDR1 SGHRS, CDR2 YFSETQ. Trimming stripped 0 bases from V and 3 bases from J, with 6 bases between. The CDR3 is made up of 13 amino acids. CDR3 bases: TGCGCCAGCAGCTTGGGCGGAGAAGAGACCCAGTACTTC. Amino acids: CASSLGGEETQYF. Based on the CDR3 plus reference TRBV5-1 and TRBJ2-5, the full variable domain is KAGVTQTPRYLIKTRGQQVTLSCSPISGHRSVSWYQQTPGQGLQFLFEYFSETQRNKGNFPGRFSGRQFSNSRSEMNVSTLELGDSALYLCASSLGGEETQYFGPGTRLLVL.

This chain links TRBV25-1 with TRBJ2-7; D might be TRBD2 (5 bases). Trimming cost V 0 bases and J 2 bases, with 5 bases left between them. The CDR3 length is 13 residues. Germline V gene lookup returns CDR1 MGHDK and CDR2 SYGVNS. CDR3 nucleotides: TGTGCCAGCAGTGAATACGGGGCCTACGAGCAGTACTTC. Protein: CASSEYGAYEQYF.

Only a few counts were recorded for this clone. The chain joins TRBV4-1 to TRBJ2-7; D not certain. V lost 0 bases, J lost 4 bases, and 7 bases lay in between. Germline CDR1 and CDR2: MGHRA and YSYEKL. The CDR3 is made up of 13 amino acids. CDR3 DNA: TGCGCCAGCAGCCAAGACCCAAATTACGAGCAGTACTTC. Protein sequence: CASSQDPNYEQYF.

The V gene is TRBV9, the J gene TRBJ2-4; D is perhaps TRBD2 (6 bases). V was pared by 0 bases and J by 3 bases, with 16 bases between. The CDR3 is 17 amino acids. CDR1 and CDR2 (germline): SGDLS, YYNGEE. CDR3 region: CASSVAGGRGLKNIQYF. In nucleotides, the CDR3 is TGTGCCAGCAGCGTAGCTGGAGGGAGAGGGCTCAAAAACATTCAGTACTTC.

As for this clone: At one boundary the junction diverges from the germline segment, which might be a read error. The chain joins TRBV7-9 to TRBJ2-1; TRBD2 matches at 10 bases. Germline CDR1 reads SEHNR; CDR2 reads FQNEAQ (reference sequence). The length of the CDR3 is 18 residues. CDR3 amino acids: CASSSPPRGALPSGSSIF. The CDR3 DNA follows: TGTGCCAGCAGCTCCCCTCCTCGGGGCGCTTTGCCTAGCGGGAGTTCGATCTTC.

The chain has TRBV18 and TRBJ1-2, with D hard to call. The V gene's germline CDR1 is KGHSH and CDR2 LQKENI. V gave up 3 bases and J gave up 11 bases, with 13 bases separating them. This CDR3 has 12 residues. This CDR3 is CASSPQTDLYTF. The CDR3 DNA reads TGTGCCAGCTCACCCCAGACGGACTTATACACCTTC.

The V call is TRBV18, the J call TRBJ2-1; no reliable D call. The V and J ends lost 3 bases and 6 bases respectively, with 15 bases between them. Germline CDR1 reads KGHSH; CDR2 reads LQKENI. The CDR3 runs 15 residues. Written as DNA, the CDR3 is TGTGCCAGCTCACCCCTCGGTGGCGCAGGCAATGAGCAGTTCTTC. This sequence encodes CASSPLGGAGNEQFF.

The chain has TRBV11-2 and TRBJ2-3; D possibly corresponds to TRBD2 (6 bases). Trimming pared 5 bases from V and 4 bases from J, leaving 7 bases between. This CDR3 region has 12 residues. Germline values: CDR1 SGHAT, CDR2 FQNNGV. The CDR3 DNA is TGTGCCAGCAGCCCGGGGGCAGATACGCAGTATTTT. Protein sequence: CASSPGADTQYF. The variable domain in full, with the rest retrieved from reference TRBV11-2 and TRBJ2-3, is EAGVAQSPRYKIIEKRQSVAFWCNPISGHATLYWYQQILGQGPKLLIQFQNNGVVDDSQLPKDRFSAERLKGVDSTLKIQPAKLEDSAVYLCASSPGADTQYFGPGTRLTVL.

This clone was found once. V gene TRBV19 combines with J gene TRBJ1-2, with 9 bases matching TRBD1. This CDR3 has 14 amino acids. V dropped 6 bases and J dropped 3; count of bases not matched to a gene: 5. CDR1 LNHDA and CDR2 SQIVND come from the germline V gene (reference sequence). The CDR3 coding sequence is TGTGCCAGTAGACGGACAGGGGAGGACTATGGCTACACCTTC. Its protein is CASRRTGEDYGYTF.

CDR3 nucleotide sequence: TGTGCCAGCAGCCAAGGGGGAGGGGGATTGAGGTATGGCTACACCTTC. This codes for CASSQGGGGLRYGYTF. The chain has TRBV4-2 and TRBJ1-2; the D gene is possibly TRBD1 (6 bases). The ends were cut back, 1 base at V and 5 bases at J, with 17 bases in the middle. Germline CDR1 and CDR2: LGHNA and YNFKEQ. CDR3 length: 16 amino acids.

The chain joins TRBV6-2 or TRBV6-3 to TRBJ2-2; TRBD1 aligns across 8 bases. The length of the CDR3 is 14 residues. The germline V gene encodes CDR1 MNHEY and CDR2 SVGEGT. The V segment lost 5 bases and the J segment 9 bases; nucleotides outside the gene matches: 8. In DNA form, the CDR3 reads TGTGCCAGCAGTCACCGGACAGGGCATAGGGAGCTGTTTTTT. Residues: CASSHRTGHRELFF.

The chain employs TRBV28 and TRBJ1-1, with no clear D. This CDR3 spans 14 amino acids. V was cut by 2 bases and J by 4 bases, with 11 bases left in between. Looked up from germline, CDR1 is MDHEN and CDR2 is SYDVKM. This CDR3 reads CASSLGGAGTEAFF. CDR3 sequence (DNA): TGTGCCAGCAGTTTAGGCGGAGCGGGCACTGAAGCTTTCTTT.

This clone was detected a few times. V is TRBV28 and J is TRBJ2-6; D remains ambiguous. Germline V gives CDR1 MDHEN, CDR2 SYDVKM. Trimming took off 7 bases at V and 0 bases at J, with 4 bases between the two ends. The CDR3 loop spans 13 amino acids. The CDR3 protein is CASTYSGANVLTF. CDR3 bases: TGTGCCAGCACCTACTCTGGGGCCAACGTCCTGACTTTC.

The chain employs TRBV7-3 and TRBJ1-2; TRBD1 is a possible D gene (5 bases). The CDR3 length is 16 residues. The V end was cut by 0 bases, the J end by 3 bases, with 14 bases between. CDR1 is SGHTA, CDR2 FQGTGA, per germline. CDR3 residues: CASSLTDSGRYYGYTF. CDR3 DNA sequence: TGTGCCAGCAGCTTAACCGACAGCGGGCGGTACTATGGCTACACCTTC.

The V call is TRBV13, the J call TRBJ1-2, with D maybe TRBD1 (6 bases). Trimming shortened V by 5 bases and J by 8 bases, and 21 bases separated the two germline ends. Germline assignment: CDR1 PRHDT and CDR2 FYEKMQ (reference sequence). This CDR3 region has 15 residues. This CDR3 is CASSLRSGTPKGYTF. CDR3 DNA sequence: TGTGCCAGCAGCCTACGCTCCGGGACACCCAAAGGCTACACCTTC. Combining the CDR3 with reference TRBV13 and TRBJ1-2 gives the whole variable domain AAGVIQSPRHLIKEKRETATLKCYPIPRHDTVYWYQQGPGQDPQFLISFYEKMQSDKGSIPDRFSAQQFSDYHSELNMSSLELGDSALYFCASSLRSGTPKGYTFGSGTRLTVV.

V and J are TRBV28 and TRBJ1-1; D perhaps matches TRBD1 (5 bases). Germline V gene data show CDR1 as MDHEN and CDR2 as SYDVKM. This CDR3 has 14 residues. V was shortened by 6 bases and J by 1 base, with 12 bases between the two germline ends. DNA for the CDR3: TGTGCCAGCAGCCGCACCGACAGGAACACTGAAGCTTTCTTT. It is translated as CASSRTDRNTEAFF.

The V call is TRBV19, the J call TRBJ1-1; 7 nucleotides line up with TRBD1. CDR1 and CDR2 from the germline V gene are LNHDA and SQIVND (reference sequence). Trimming removed 4 bases from V and 2 bases from J; junction bases left unmatched: 7. CDR3 length: 15 amino acids. Here the CDR3 DNA reads TGTGCCAGTAGTAGGAGACAGGGTTTAAACACTGAAGCTTTCTTT. This translates into CASSRRQGLNTEAFF.

The V call is TRBV6-5, the J call TRBJ2-7, with a weak D call TRBD2 (5 bases). This CDR3 has 11 residues. Germline V gives CDR1 MNHEY, CDR2 SVGAGI. Trimming left V 5 bases short and J 5 bases short, with 7 bases between. The CDR3 spells CASSTSNEQYF. In DNA, the CDR3 is TGTGCCAGCAGTACTAGTAACGAGCAGTACTTC.

The V and J genes are TRBV29-1 and TRBJ1-1; possibly TRBD1 for D (5 bases). Trimming pared 4 bases from V and 7 bases from J, leaving 13 bases between. The CDR3 spans 12 residues. Germline CDR1 reads SQVTM; CDR2 reads ANQGSEA. The CDR3 sequence: CSVASQGIEAFF. CDR3 nucleotide sequence: TGCAGCGTTGCTTCGCAGGGTATTGAAGCTTTCTTT. Full variable domain (rest looked up from reference TRBV29-1 and TRBJ1-1): SAVISQKPSRDICQRGTSLTIQCQVDSQVTMMFWYRQQPGQSLTLIATANQGSEATYESGFVIDKFPISRPNLTFSTLTVSNMSPEDSSIYLCSVASQGIEAFFGQGTRLTVV.

The J gene is TRBJ1-5, the V gene TRBV4-3; TRBD1 agrees at 7 bases. There are 15 residues in the CDR3. After removal of 0 bases from V and 5 bases from J, the junction contained 4 bases not matched to a gene. Germline lookup yields CDR1 LGHNA and CDR2 YSLEER. As DNA, the CDR3 is TGCGCCAGCAGCCAAGAGAGACAGGGTTATCAGCCCCAGCATTTT. It encodes CASSQERQGYQPQHF.

This clone has only one observation. V and J are TRBV5-1 and TRBJ2-7; 10 positions agree with TRBD2. CDR3 length equals 15 residues. CDR1 is SGHRS and CDR2 is YFSETQ in the germline V gene. J lost 4 bases, V lost 5 bases, and 9 bases had no gene match. Here the CDR3 DNA reads TGCGCCAGCAGTCCTGGGAGCGGGAGGGAGTACGAGCAGTACTTC. It specifies CASSPGSGREYEQYF.

The rearrangement uses TRBV7-9 and TRBJ1-2; TRBD1 aligns across 8 bases. V trimming: 7 bases; J trimming: 2 bases; junction bases outside the gene matches: 15. This CDR3 has 17 amino acids. The germline V gene has CDR1 SEHNR and CDR2 FQNEAQ (reference sequence). This chain's CDR3 is CASMSGMGRTGNYGYTF. CDR3 nucleotides: TGTGCCAGCATGTCCGGCATGGGAAGGACAGGGAACTATGGCTACACCTTC.

This chain uses TRBV5-1 with TRBJ1-4; no firm D call. This CDR3 comprises 15 residues. CDR1 and CDR2 from the germline V gene are SGHRS and YFSETQ. Trimming left V 1 base short and J 0 bases short, with 7 bases between. The CDR3 DNA follows: TGCGCCAGCAGCTTGTACGCAGCAACTAATGAAAAACTGTTTTTT. Translating it yields CASSLYAATNEKLFF.

Only one count was recorded for this clone. The V call is TRBV3-1 (or the pseudogene TRBV3-2), the J call TRBJ1-4; 9 bases align to TRBD1. Germline lookup yields CDR1 LGHDT and CDR2 YNNKEL (reference sequence). V gave up 1 base and J gave up 4 bases; unmatched junction bases: 7. CDR3 length: 17 residues. This chain's CDR3 is CASSQVGQGKGNEKLFF. The DNA of the CDR3 is TGTGCCAGCAGCCAAGTGGGACAGGGAAAGGGTAATGAAAAACTGTTTTTT.

The gene calls are TRBV6-2 or TRBV6-3 and TRBJ1-2; D is uncertain. CDR1 MNHEY and CDR2 SVGEGT come from the germline V gene. V lost 7 bases and J 2 bases, leaving 17 bases between the germline ends. CDR3 length equals 15 residues. As DNA, the CDR3 is TGTGCCAGCACCCCCCCGGGTCGGCAAAACTATGGCTACACCTTC. Its translation: CASTPPGRQNYGYTF.

The rearrangement uses TRBV5-6 and TRBJ1-4; 8 nucleotides line up with TRBD1. CDR3 length: 14 amino acids. Germline CDR1 and CDR2: SGHDT and YYEEEE. V lost 3 bases and J lost 8; bases outside the gene matches: 6. Here the CDR3 DNA reads TGTGCCAGCAGCTCGGACAGGGTCCGGGAAAAACTGTTTTTT. Translation: CASSSDRVREKLFF.

V usage is TRBV6-4 and J usage is TRBJ2-1, with 7 bases identical to TRBD1. The CDR3 length is 16 residues. CDR1 and CDR2 (germline): MRHNA, SNTAGT. The junction had 10 bases not matched to a gene; V was cut back by 2 bases and J by 6 bases. CDR3 sequence: CASSDPEGANINEQFF. The CDR3 nucleotides are TGTGCCAGCAGTGACCCTGAGGGGGCTAATATCAATGAGCAGTTCTTC.

The V and J genes are TRBV10-3 and TRBJ2-7; 10 bases fit TRBD1. CDR1 and CDR2 from the germline V gene are ENHRY and SYGVKD. The CDR3 runs to 14 residues. Unmatched junction bases numbered 4, after V lost 5 bases and J lost 3 bases. CDR3 sequence reads: CAISPGQGIYEQYF. CDR3 bases: TGTGCCATCAGTCCGGGACAGGGGATCTACGAGCAGTACTTC.

The genes are TRBV5-4 and TRBJ1-1; TRBD1 agrees at 9 bases. The germline V gene encodes CDR1 SGHNT and CDR2 YYREEE (reference sequence). The CDR3 length is 13 residues. The V and J ends lost 9 bases and 1 base, in that order; junction bases with no gene match: 4. The CDR3 reads CATGTGRNTEAFF. DNA of the CDR3: TGTGCCACCGGGACAGGGCGGAACACTGAAGCTTTCTTT.